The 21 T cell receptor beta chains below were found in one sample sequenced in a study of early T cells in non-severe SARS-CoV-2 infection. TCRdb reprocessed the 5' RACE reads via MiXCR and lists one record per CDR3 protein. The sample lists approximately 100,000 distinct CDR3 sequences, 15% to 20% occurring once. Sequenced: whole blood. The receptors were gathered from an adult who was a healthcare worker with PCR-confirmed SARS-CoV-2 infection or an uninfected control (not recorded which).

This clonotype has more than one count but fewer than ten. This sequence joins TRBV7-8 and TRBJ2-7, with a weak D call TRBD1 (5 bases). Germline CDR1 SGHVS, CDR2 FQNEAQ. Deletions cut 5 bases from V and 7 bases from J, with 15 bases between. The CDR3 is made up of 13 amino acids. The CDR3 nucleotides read TGTGCCAGCAGCCAGGGCGTTGGGGTTGAGCAGTACTTC. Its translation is CASSQGVGVEQYF.

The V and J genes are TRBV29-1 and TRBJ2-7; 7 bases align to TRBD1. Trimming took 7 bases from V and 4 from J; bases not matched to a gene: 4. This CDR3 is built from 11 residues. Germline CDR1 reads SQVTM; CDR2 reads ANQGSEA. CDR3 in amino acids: CSAGTVYEQYF. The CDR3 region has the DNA TGCAGCGCCGGGACAGTTTACGAGCAGTACTTC.

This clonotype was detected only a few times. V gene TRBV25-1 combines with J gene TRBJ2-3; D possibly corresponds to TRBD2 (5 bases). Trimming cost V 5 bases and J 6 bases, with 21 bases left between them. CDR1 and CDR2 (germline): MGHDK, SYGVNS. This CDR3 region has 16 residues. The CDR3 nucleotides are TGTGCCAGCAGTTGGAGTAAGGGCGGGCCCGCTGATACGCAGTATTTT. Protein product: CASSWSKGGPADTQYF.

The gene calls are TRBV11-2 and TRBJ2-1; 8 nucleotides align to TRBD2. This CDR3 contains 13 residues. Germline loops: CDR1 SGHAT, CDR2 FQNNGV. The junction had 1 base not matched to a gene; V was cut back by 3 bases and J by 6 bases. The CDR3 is CASSFGLANEQFF. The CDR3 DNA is TGTGCCAGCAGCTTCGGACTAGCCAATGAGCAGTTCTTC.

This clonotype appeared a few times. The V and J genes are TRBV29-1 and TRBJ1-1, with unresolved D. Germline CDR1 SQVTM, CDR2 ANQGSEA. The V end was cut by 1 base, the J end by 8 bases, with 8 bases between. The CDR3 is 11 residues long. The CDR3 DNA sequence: TGCAGCGTTGAAGGTTTGACCGAAGCTTTCTTT. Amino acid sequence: CSVEGLTEAFF.

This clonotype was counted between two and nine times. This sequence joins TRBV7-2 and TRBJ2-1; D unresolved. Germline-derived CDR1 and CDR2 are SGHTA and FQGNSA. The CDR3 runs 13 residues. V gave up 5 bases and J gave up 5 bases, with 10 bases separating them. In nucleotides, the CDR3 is TGTGCCAGCAGCCAAAGGTTCGACAATGAGCAGTTCTTC. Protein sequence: CASSQRFDNEQFF.

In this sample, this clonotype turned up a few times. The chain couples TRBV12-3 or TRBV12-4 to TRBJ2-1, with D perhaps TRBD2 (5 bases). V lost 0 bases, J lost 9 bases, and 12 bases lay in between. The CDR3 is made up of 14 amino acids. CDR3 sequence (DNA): TGTGCCAGCAGTTTAGCGGCGGGTTTTGCTGAGCAGTTCTTC. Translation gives CASSLAAGFAEQFF.

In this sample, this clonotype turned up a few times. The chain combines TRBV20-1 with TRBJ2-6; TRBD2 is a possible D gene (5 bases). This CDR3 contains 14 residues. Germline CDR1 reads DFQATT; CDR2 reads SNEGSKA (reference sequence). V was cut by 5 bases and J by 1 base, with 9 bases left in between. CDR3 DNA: TGCAGTGCTCGGAGGCTATCTGGGGCCAACGTCCTGACTTTC. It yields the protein CSARRLSGANVLTF.

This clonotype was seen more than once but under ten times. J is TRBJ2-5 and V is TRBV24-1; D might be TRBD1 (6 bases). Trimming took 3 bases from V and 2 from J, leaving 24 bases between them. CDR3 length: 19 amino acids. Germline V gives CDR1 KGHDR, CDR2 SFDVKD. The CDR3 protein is CATSDPGQPSDIGQETQYF. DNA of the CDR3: TGTGCCACCAGTGATCCAGGACAGCCCTCCGACATTGGTCAAGAGACCCAGTACTTC.

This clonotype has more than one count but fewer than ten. This CDR3 reads CASYGAGYVYF. The DNA of the CDR3 is TGTGCCAGTTATGGCGCCGGATACGTGTACTTC. The gene calls are TRBV19 and TRBJ2-7; D is ambiguous. From germline, CDR1 is LNHDA and CDR2 SQIVND (reference sequence). The V and J ends lost 8 bases and 12 bases respectively, with 17 bases between them. The CDR3 loop spans 11 amino acids.

CDR3 in DNA: TGTGCCAGCAGTTTTCCTAGCGGGGGACGCTACGAGCAGTACTTC. Protein: CASSFPSGGRYEQYF. This chain connects TRBV12-3 or TRBV12-4 to TRBJ2-7, with TRBD2 matching 10 bases. The CDR3 sequence is 15 residues long. Trimming at V came to 3 bases and at J to 3 bases, leaving 5 bases not matched to a gene.

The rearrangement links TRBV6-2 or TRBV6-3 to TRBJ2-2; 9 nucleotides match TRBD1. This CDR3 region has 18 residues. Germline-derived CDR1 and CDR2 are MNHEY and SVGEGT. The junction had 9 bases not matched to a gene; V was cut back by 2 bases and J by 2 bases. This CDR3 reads CASSYRWDRARNTGELFF. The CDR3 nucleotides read TGTGCCAGCAGTTACCGATGGGACAGGGCCCGCAACACCGGGGAGCTGTTTTTT.

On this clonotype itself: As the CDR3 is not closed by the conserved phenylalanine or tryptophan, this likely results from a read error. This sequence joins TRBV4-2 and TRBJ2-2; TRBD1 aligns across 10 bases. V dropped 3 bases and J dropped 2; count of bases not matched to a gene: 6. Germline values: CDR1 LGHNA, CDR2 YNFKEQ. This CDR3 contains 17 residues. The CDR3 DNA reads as TGTGCCAGCAGCCAGGACGGACAGGGGGGCAACACCGGGGAGCTGTTTTCT. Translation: CASSQDGQGGNTGELFS.

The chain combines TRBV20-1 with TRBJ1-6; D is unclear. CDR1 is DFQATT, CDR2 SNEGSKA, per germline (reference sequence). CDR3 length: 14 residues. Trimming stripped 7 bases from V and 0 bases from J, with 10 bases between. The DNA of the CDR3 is TGCAGTGGCATGGAGAGCTCCTATAATTCACCCCTCCACTTT. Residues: CSGMESSYNSPLHF.

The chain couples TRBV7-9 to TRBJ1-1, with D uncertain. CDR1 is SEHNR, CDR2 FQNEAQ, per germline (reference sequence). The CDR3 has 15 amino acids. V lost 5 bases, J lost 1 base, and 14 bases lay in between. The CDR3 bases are TGTGCCAGCAGCCCGACGCTGGGTACGAACACTGAAGCTTTCTTT. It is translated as CASSPTLGTNTEAFF. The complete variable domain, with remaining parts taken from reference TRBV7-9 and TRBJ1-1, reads DTGVSQNPRHKITKRGQNVTFRCDPISEHNRLYWYRQTLGQGPEFLTYFQNEAQLEKSRLLSDRFSAERPKGSFSTLEIQRTEQGDSAMYLCASSPTLGTNTEAFFGQGTRLTVV.

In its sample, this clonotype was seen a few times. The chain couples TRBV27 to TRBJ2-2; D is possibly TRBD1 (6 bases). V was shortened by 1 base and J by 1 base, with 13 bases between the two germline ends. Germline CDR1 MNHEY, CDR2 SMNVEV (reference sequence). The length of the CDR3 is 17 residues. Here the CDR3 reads CASSLYLDSWNTGELFF. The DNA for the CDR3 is TGTGCCAGCAGTTTATATCTGGACAGCTGGAACACCGGGGAGCTGTTTTTT.

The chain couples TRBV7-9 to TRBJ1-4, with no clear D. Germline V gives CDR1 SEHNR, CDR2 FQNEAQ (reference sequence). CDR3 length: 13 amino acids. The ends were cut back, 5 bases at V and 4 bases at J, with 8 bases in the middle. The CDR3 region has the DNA TGTGCCAGCAGCCGGGCCGTTAATGAAAAACTGTTTTTT. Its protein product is CASSRAVNEKLFF.

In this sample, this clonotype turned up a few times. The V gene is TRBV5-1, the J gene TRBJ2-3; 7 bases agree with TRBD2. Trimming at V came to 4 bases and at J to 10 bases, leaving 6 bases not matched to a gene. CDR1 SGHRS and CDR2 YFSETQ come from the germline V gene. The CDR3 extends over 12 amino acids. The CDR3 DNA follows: TGCGCCAGCAGCGGGGACTATGGTTCGCAGTATTTT. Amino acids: CASSGDYGSQYF.

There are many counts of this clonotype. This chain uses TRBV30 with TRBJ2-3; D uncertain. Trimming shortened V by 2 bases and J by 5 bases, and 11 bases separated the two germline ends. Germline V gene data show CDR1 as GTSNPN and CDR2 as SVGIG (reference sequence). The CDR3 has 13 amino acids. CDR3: CAWSSLGVDTQYF. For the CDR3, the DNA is TGTGCCTGGAGTAGTCTTGGGGTAGATACGCAGTATTTT.

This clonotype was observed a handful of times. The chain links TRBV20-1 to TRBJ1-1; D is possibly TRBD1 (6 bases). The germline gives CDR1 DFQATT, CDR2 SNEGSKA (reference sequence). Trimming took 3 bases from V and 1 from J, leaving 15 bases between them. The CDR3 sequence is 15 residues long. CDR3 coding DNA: TGCAGTGCTAGTGGTGGGAGCAGGGGGAACACTGAAGCTTTCTTT. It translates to CSASGGSRGNTEAFF.

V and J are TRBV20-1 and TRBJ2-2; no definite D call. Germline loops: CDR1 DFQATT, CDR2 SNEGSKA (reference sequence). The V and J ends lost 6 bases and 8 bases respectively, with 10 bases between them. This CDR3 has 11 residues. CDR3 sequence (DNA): TGCAGTGCCCCTTTTTGGGGGGAGCTGTTTTTT. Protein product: CSAPFWGELFF.